This TCR beta chain was captured by sequencing in a study of memory CD4+ T cells and cytomegalovirus serostatus. Study overall: Healthy Belgian adult donors included roughly ten CMV-positive and 24 CMV-negative people.

The authors' processing: Out-of-frame sequences were removed, leaving 2 million to 2.5 million distinct TCRbeta sequences. Data came from immunoSEQ multiplex PCR; TCRdb stores just in-frame clones and leaves some out. V, J and clone size reflect that table, while D and trimming were determined from the DNA. The sample carries fewer than 40,000 clones, 70% to 80% recorded once. Germline lookup yields CDR1 SGHRS and CDR2 YFSETQ. The CDR3 is 19 residues long. The trim removed 4 bases at V and 7 bases at J, leaving 19 bases unmatched. Single viable CD3+CD4+CD8-CD45RO+ cells were sorted as the memory CD4+ T cells. CD4+ T cells were isolated by positive magnetic selection.

The sequenced material came from memory CD4+ T cells from blood. The chain combines TRBV5-1 with TRBJ2-1; 11 bases map to TRBD2. The receptor was isolated from an adult in good health and CMV-seropositive. The chain's CDR3 is CASSLRGQGGLAGSNEQFF. CDR3 DNA sequence: TGCGCCAGCAGCCTCCGGGGCCAAGGAGGACTAGCGGGTTCTAATGAGCAGTTCTTC.